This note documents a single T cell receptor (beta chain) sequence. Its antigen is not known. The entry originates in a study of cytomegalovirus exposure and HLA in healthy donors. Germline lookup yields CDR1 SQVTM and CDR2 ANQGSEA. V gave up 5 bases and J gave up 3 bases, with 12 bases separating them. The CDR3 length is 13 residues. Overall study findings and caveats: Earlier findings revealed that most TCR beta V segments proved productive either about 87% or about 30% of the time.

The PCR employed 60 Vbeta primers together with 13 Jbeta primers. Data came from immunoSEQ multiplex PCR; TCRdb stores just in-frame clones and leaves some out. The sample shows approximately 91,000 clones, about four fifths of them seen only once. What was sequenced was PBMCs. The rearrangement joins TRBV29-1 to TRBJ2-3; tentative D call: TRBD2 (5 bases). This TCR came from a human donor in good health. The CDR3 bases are TGCAGCGTTCTCGGGGAAGGAACAGATACGCAGTATTTT. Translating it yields CSVLGEGTDTQYF.